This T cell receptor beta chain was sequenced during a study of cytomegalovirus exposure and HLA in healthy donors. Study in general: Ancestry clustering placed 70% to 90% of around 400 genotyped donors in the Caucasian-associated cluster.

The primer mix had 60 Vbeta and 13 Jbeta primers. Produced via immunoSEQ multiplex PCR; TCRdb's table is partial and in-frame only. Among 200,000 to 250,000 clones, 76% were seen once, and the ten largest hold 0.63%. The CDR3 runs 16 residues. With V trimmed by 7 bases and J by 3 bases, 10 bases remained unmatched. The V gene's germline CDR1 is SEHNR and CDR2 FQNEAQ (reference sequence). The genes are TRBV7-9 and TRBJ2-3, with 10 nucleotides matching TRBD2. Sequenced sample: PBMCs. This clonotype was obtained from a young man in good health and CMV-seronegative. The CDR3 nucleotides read TGTGCCAGCACCTCCTTTGGGACTAGCGTTACAGATACGCAGTATTTT. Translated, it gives CASTSFGTSVTDTQYF.